This T cell receptor beta chain derives from a study of blood T cell repertoires in COVID-19. Study in general: Italy, Spain and the United States were the sources of the convalescent and acute COVID-19 samples.

Patients in Seattle were enrolled during active infection, then followed longitudinally. The table came from immunoSEQ multiplex PCR; TCRdb's copy has only in-frame clones and leaves some out. This sample has hundreds of thousands of clones, with roughly 86% found just once. Per germline, CDR1 MGHRA and CDR2 YSYEKL. This CDR3 is built from 15 residues. V lost 0 bases and J 3 bases, leaving 12 bases between the germline ends. This TCR was sampled from a woman in her fifties or sixties with COVID-19, enrolled during active disease. Sequenced: peripheral blood. This chain uses TRBV4-1 with TRBJ2-7, with a weak D call TRBD1 (5 bases). The chain's CDR3 is CASSQDQGGFYEQYF. Here the CDR3 DNA reads TGCGCCAGCAGCCAAGATCAGGGCGGCTTCTACGAGCAGTACTTC.